The T cell receptor beta chain described here comes from a study of blood T cell repertoires in COVID-19. Study as a whole: From T cells, B-cell-depleted T cells, or PBMCs came the material, which was cDNA or gDNA.

This clone was seen a single time. Everyone who took part was roughly 18 to 89 years old, and they came from roughly 25 US areas. Participants had their cohort set by participant-reported clinical history. This CDR3 has 17 amino acids. Trimming cost V 4 bases and J 4 bases, with 20 bases left between them. Germline-derived CDR1 and CDR2 are SGDLS and YYNGEE. In the study's own analysis: Estimated nucleated cell counts came from reference gene primer amplification. Sequencing was performed with immunoSEQ multiplex PCR; in TCRdb, only in-frame clones are kept and a portion is missing. The V and J calls and clone size are taken from that table; D and trimming were inferred from the DNA. The table has about 400,000 clones, approximately 88% seen once.

Sample: PBMCs or T cells enriched from blood (not recorded which). The V call is TRBV9, the J call TRBJ2-2; maybe TRBD1 (7 bases). This clonotype was sampled from a woman aged 40 to 50 with acute COVID-19. The CDR3 is CASSIESGQGVTGELFF. DNA for the CDR3: TGTGCCAGCAGCATCGAGAGCGGGCAGGGGGTCACCGGGGAGCTGTTTTTT.